A selection of T cell receptor beta chains follows, all from one sample in a study of CD8 T cells in ankylosing spondylitis. TCRdb independently ran MiXCR on the 5' RACE reads; one entry per CDR3 protein. The sample contains about 840,000 distinct CDR3 sequences, approximately 12% of which appear only once. Specimen: blood, either unsorted or a sorted T cell fraction (not recorded which). The receptors were gathered from a male donor with ankylosing spondylitis. The CDR3 runs from the conserved cysteine through the conserved F or W. Fields, in order: V gene, clone size, D gene, J gene, CDR3 protein, CDR3 DNA. D genes are given only for firm matches. Not all rows give a size; the values are once, few, many and, for expanded clones, a class.

TRBV5-1,-,-,TRBJ2-2,CASSLISPNTGELFF,TGCGCCAGCAGCTTGATCAGTCCGAACACCGGGGAGCTGTTTTTT
TRBV4-2,few,-,TRBJ2-1,CASSQGEADYKNEQFF,TGTGCCAGCAGCCAAGGTGAAGCGGACTACAAGAATGAGCAGTTCTTC
TRBV6-2/TRBV6-3,-,-,TRBJ2-1,CASSGRGPSYNEQFF,TGTGCCAGCAGCGGACGAGGTCCCTCCTACAATGAGCAGTTCTTC
TRBV7-8,-,TRBD1,TRBJ2-7,CASSLVQGASYEQYF,TGTGCCAGCAGCTTAGTTCAGGGGGCTAGCTACGAGCAGTACTTC
TRBV4-3,-,TRBD1,TRBJ1-5,CASSQALDRGPNQPQHF,TGCGCCAGCAGCCAAGCGTTGGACAGGGGTCCCAATCAGCCCCAGCATTTT
TRBV6-5,-,TRBD1,TRBJ2-5,CASTLQGAAETQYF,TGTGCCAGCACTTTACAGGGGGCCGCAGAGACCCAGTACTTC
TRBV20-1,-,-,TRBJ2-7,CSAVTVVSYEQYF,TGCAGTGCGGTGACGGTGGTCAGCTACGAGCAGTACTTC
TRBV28,-,TRBD2,TRBJ2-3,CASSPSGGGIDTQYF,TGTGCCAGCAGCCCTAGCGGGGGGGGGATAGATACGCAGTATTTT
TRBV12-3/TRBV12-4,few,TRBD1,TRBJ1-2,CASSSRDRENYGYTF,TGTGCCAGCAGTTCCCGGGACAGGGAAAACTATGGCTACACCTTC
TRBV20-1,many,-,TRBJ1-4,CSAETGLGEKLFF,TGCAGTGCCGAGACAGGACTAGGAGAAAAACTGTTTTTT
TRBV6-5,few,-,TRBJ2-7,CASSYQGQAEQYF,TGTGCCAGCAGTTATCAGGGGCAGGCGGAGCAGTACTTC
TRBV6-5,few,-,TRBJ1-1,CASSSRGVRMNTEAFF,TGTGCCAGCAGTTCCAGGGGCGTCAGGATGAACACTGAAGCTTTCTTT
TRBV7-2,many,-,TRBJ1-2,CASSPGSGYGYTF,TGTGCCAGCAGCCCGGGAAGTGGCTATGGCTACACCTTC
TRBV20-1,-,-,TRBJ2-1,CSAPLGLVGEQFF,TGCAGTGCCCCCTTGGGGCTAGTGGGAGAGCAGTTCTTC
TRBV7-9,few,-,TRBJ1-6,CASSLADPLHF,TGTGCCAGCAGCTTAGCTGATCCCCTCCACTTT
TRBV10-3,-,TRBD1,TRBJ1-6,CAICRDRGDSPLHF,TGTGCCATCTGCCGGGACAGGGGGGATTCACCCCTCCACTTT
TRBV28,few,TRBD2,TRBJ2-2,CASSPQTSGGPTGELFF,TGTGCCAGCAGTCCTCAGACTAGCGGGGGGCCCACCGGGGAGCTGTTTTTT
TRBV20-1,few,-,TRBJ2-3,CAHRQARTDTQYF,TGCGCCCATCGTCAGGCACGCACAGATACGCAGTATTTT
TRBV5-6,few,-,TRBJ1-6,CASSNGPNPSPLHF,TGTGCCAGCAGCAACGGGCCTAACCCCTCACCCCTCCACTTT
TRBV6-2/TRBV6-3,-,-,TRBJ2-3,CASSYSASSGTQYF,TGTGCCAGCAGTTATTCAGCCTCCTCGGGTACGCAGTATTTT
TRBV5-1,many,-,TRBJ2-4,CASSGSGTALNIQYF,TGCGCCAGCAGCGGAAGCGGGACAGCACTAAACATTCAGTACTTC
TRBV20-1,few,-,TRBJ2-7,CSASPESLMEGEQYF,TGCAGTGCTAGCCCGGAATCACTAATGGAGGGCGAGCAGTACTTC
TRBV20-1,few,-,TRBJ2-7,CSARGRAIYEQYF,TGCAGTGCTAGAGGCAGGGCCATTTACGAGCAGTACTTC
TRBV27,-,-,TRBJ2-3,CASRLTYREDTQYF,TGTGCCAGCAGACTGACATACAGGGAGGATACGCAGTATTTT
TRBV20-1,-,TRBD1,TRBJ2-1,CSARGTTGTKSYNEQFF,TGCAGCGCTAGGGGAACGACAGGGACCAAATCCTACAATGAGCAGTTCTTC
TRBV7-2,few,TRBD1,TRBJ1-1,CASSLALTGGSRDTEAFF,TGTGCCAGCAGTTTAGCCCTTACAGGGGGCTCCAGGGACACTGAAGCTTTCTTT
TRBV10-3,-,-,TRBJ2-3,CAISGLRGVSTDTQYF,TGTGCCATCAGTGGTCTGCGGGGCGTGAGCACAGATACGCAGTATTTT
TRBV20-1,few,TRBD2,TRBJ2-7,CSARVASGSTVNEQYF,TGCAGTGCTAGAGTCGCTAGCGGGAGTACAGTGAACGAGCAGTACTTC
TRBV5-1,few,TRBD1,TRBJ2-2,CASSPGQGGNTGELFF,TGCGCCAGCAGCCCGGGACAGGGAGGGAACACCGGGGAGCTGTTTTTT
TRBV5-1,few,-,TRBJ2-1,CASSPPPEHNEQFF,TGCGCCAGCAGCCCTCCCCCAGAACACAATGAGCAGTTCTTC
TRBV6-2/TRBV6-3,many,-,TRBJ2-1,CASSYSRDKQFF,TGTGCCAGCAGTTACTCGAGGGACAAGCAGTTCTTC
TRBV4-1,-,-,TRBJ1-5,CASSQDPTLINQPQHF,TGCGCCAGCAGCCAAGATCCGACACTTATCAATCAGCCCCAGCATTTT
TRBV29-1,many,TRBD2,TRBJ2-3,CSAGFTSATDTQYF,TGCAGCGCAGGCTTTACTAGCGCCACAGATACGCAGTATTTT
TRBV7-2,many,-,TRBJ1-2,CASSLGGLSGYTF,TGTGCCAGCAGCTTAGGGGGGTTAAGTGGCTACACCTTC
TRBV20-1,few,TRBD1,TRBJ2-1,CSARQGAVEQFF,TGCAGTGCCCGACAGGGGGCGGTAGAGCAGTTCTTC
TRBV15,-,-,TRBJ2-5,CATSRDGEETQYF,TGTGCCACCAGCCGAGACGGGGAAGAGACCCAGTACTTC
TRBV29-1,many,-,TRBJ2-7,CSTGWGSEQYF,TGCAGCACAGGATGGGGTAGCGAGCAGTACTTC
TRBV28,few,-,TRBJ1-4,CASSFRQGKEKLFF,TGTGCCAGCAGTTTCCGGCAGGGAAAGGAAAAACTGTTTTTT
TRBV18,-,-,TRBJ2-7,CASSPPGSLASSYEQYF,TGTGCCAGCTCACCACCGGGAAGCCTCGCCAGCTCCTACGAGCAGTACTTC
TRBV6-4,-,-,TRBJ2-1,CASSDTPTGSQFF,TGTGCCAGCAGTGACACCCCCACAGGGTCGCAGTTCTTC
TRBV29-1,-,TRBD1,TRBJ1-1,CSVGRDSGTEAFF,TGCAGCGTCGGGCGGGACAGCGGCACTGAAGCTTTCTTT
TRBV10-3,-,TRBD1,TRBJ1-2,CAISESPGQLAGGYTF,TGTGCCATCAGTGAGTCCCCGGGACAGCTAGCGGGTGGCTACACCTTC
TRBV20-1,-,TRBD2,TRBJ2-1,CSANSGSSYNEQFF,TGCAGTGCCAATAGCGGGAGCTCCTACAATGAGCAGTTCTTC
TRBV5-1,many,TRBD1,TRBJ2-7,CASSSTWTGGEQYF,TGCGCCAGCAGCTCCACCTGGACAGGAGGCGAGCAGTACTTC
TRBV5-1,few,-,TRBJ1-1,CASSKTEAFF,TGCGCCAGCAGCAAGACTGAAGCTTTCTTT
TRBV7-7,-,TRBD2,TRBJ2-1,CASSLLPGGSGNYNEQFF,TGTGCTAGCAGCTTACTTCCCGGAGGTAGCGGGAACTACAATGAGCAGTTCTTC
TRBV20-1,few,-,TRBJ2-7,CSAATEYEQYF,TGCAGTGCCGCGACAGAATACGAGCAGTACTTC
TRBV29-1,many,-,TRBJ1-1,CSVAGTMNTEAFF,TGCAGCGTTGCAGGGACCATGAACACTGAAGCTTTCTTT
TRBV7-2,-,-,TRBJ2-3,CASSVSRGSTDTQYF,TGTGCCAGCAGCGTTAGTCGGGGATCCACAGATACGCAGTATTTT
TRBV6-2/TRBV6-3,-,-,TRBJ2-2,CASSYQRNTGELFF,TGTGCCAGCAGTTATCAGAGGAACACCGGGGAGCTGTTTTTT
TRBV9,few,-,TRBJ2-3,CASSPTSRSTDTQYF,TGTGCCAGCAGCCCAACTAGCAGAAGCACAGATACGCAGTATTTT
TRBV24-1,few,TRBD2,TRBJ2-2,CATSQTSGKGVTGELFF,TGTGCCACCAGCCAGACTAGCGGGAAGGGTGTCACCGGGGAGCTGTTTTTT
TRBV6-5,-,-,TRBJ2-1,CASSYALGRSSYNEQFF,TGTGCCAGCAGTTACGCCTTAGGACGAAGCTCCTACAATGAGCAGTTCTTC
TRBV6-1,-,-,TRBJ2-5,CASGQGLAETQYF,TGTGCCAGCGGCCAGGGGCTCGCGGAGACCCAGTACTTC
TRBV29-1,few,-,TRBJ2-5,CSVFPGIETQYF,TGCAGCGTCTTCCCCGGGATAGAGACCCAGTACTTC
TRBV6-6,-,-,TRBJ2-3,CASRGDSTDTQYF,TGTGCCAGCAGGGGGGACTCCACGGATACGCAGTATTTT
TRBV28,few,TRBD2,TRBJ2-1,CASSLLAAYSYNEQFF,TGTGCCAGCAGTTTACTAGCGGCATACTCCTACAATGAGCAGTTCTTC
TRBV7-2,-,TRBD2,TRBJ2-7,CASSYSGGNPYEQYF,TGTGCCAGCAGTTATAGCGGGGGGAACCCTTACGAGCAGTACTTC
TRBV29-1,many,-,TRBJ2-4,CSVLGAENIQYF,TGCAGCGTCCTTGGGGCTGAAAACATTCAGTACTTC
TRBV27,-,TRBD2,TRBJ2-2,CASPGLAGAGELFF,TGTGCCAGCCCGGGACTAGCGGGAGCCGGGGAGCTGTTTTTT